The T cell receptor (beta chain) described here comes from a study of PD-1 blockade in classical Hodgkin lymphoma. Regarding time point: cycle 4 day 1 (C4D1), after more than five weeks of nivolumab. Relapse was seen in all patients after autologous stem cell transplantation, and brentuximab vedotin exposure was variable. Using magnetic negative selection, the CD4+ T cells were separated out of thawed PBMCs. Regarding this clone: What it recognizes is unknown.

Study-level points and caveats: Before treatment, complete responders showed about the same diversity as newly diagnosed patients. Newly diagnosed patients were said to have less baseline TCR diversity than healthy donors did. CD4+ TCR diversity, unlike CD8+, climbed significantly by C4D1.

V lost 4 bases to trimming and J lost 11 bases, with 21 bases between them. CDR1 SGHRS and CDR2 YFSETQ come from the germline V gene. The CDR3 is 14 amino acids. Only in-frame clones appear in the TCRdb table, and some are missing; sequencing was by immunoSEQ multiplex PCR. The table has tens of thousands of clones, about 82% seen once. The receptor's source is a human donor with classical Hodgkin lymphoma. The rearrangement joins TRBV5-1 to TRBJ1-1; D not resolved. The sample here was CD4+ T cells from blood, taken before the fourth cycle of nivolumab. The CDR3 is CASSPAVSVSSAFF. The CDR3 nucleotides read TGCGCCAGCAGCCCGGCGGTGAGTGTGTCTTCGGCTTTCTTT.